The sequence of this T cell receptor (beta chain) was determined in a study of blood T cell repertoires in COVID-19. Study-level information: COVID-19 samples from acute and convalescent phases originated in the United States, Italy and Spain. From T cells, B-cell-depleted T cells, or PBMCs came the material, which was cDNA or gDNA.

Seattle cases were enrolled at active infection and followed longitudinally. The CDR3 is 14 amino acids. Trimming stripped 8 bases from V and 4 bases from J, with 14 bases between. The germline V gene has CDR1 ENHRY and CDR2 SYGVKD. Per the original data handling: By means of reference gene primer amplification, nucleated cell counts were estimated. Here immunoSEQ multiplex PCR was the method, and the copy in TCRdb shows in-frame clones only, minus some. The V and J calls and clone size were taken over from that table, and D and trimming were inferred from the DNA. The sample records 150,000 to 200,000 clones, roughly 90% being singletons.

Sample: peripheral blood. The chain links TRBV10-3 to TRBJ2-2; perhaps TRBD1 as D (5 bases). This clonotype originated in a woman aged 55-69 years with COVID-19, enrolled during active disease. DNA of the CDR3: TGTGCCATCGGGGCCACTTATATCACCGGGGAGCTGTTTTTT. Residues: CAIGATYITGELFF.